The T cell receptor beta chain described here comes from a study of shared clonotypes between healthy human individuals. CD8 cells regarded as naive lacked CD45RO, were positively chosen for CCR7, and omitted terminally differentiated effector memory CD45RA+ cells. TCRdb's copy holds only in-frame clones and misses some; the assay was immunoSEQ multiplex PCR. The sample gives under 1 million clones, almost 95% of which show up once; 24% is in the top ten. The receptor's source is a man aged 30 to 39 in good health. Sequencing was performed on naive CD8+ T cells sorted from blood.

CDR3: CASSPVGRGQYF. In DNA, the CDR3 is TGTGCCAGTAGCCCGGTAGGTCGTGGGCAGTACTTC. The chain recombines TRBV19 with TRBJ2-7; D is ambiguous. Germline-derived CDR1 and CDR2 are LNHDA and SQIVND (reference sequence). The CDR3 totals 12 residues. The V end lost 6 bases, the J end lost 9 bases, and 15 bases lay between the germline ends.